These 9 T cell receptor beta chains were all obtained from the same sample, sequenced in a study of CD8+CD57+ T cells in acquired aplastic anemia. Genomic DNA constituted the template upon which TCR beta VDJ and CDR3 profiling was performed. TCRdb reprocessed the reads via MiXCR and lists one record per CDR3 protein. In the table there are about 190,000 distinct CDR3 sequences, around three fifths of which are singletons. Material: sorted CD4+, CD8+, or CD8+CD57+ T cells (not recorded which) from PBMCs. The receptors come from a human donor with severe aplastic anemia or a healthy control (not recorded which).

V is TRBV7-2 and J is TRBJ2-7, with D perhaps matching TRBD2 (6 bases). V dropped 5 bases and J dropped 2 bases, with 16 bases sitting between them. There are 15 residues in the CDR3. Germline V gives CDR1 SGHTA, CDR2 FQGNSA. As DNA, the CDR3 is TGTGCCAGCAGCACCTCGGAGGGTTCGGCCTACGAGCAGTACTTC. It yields the protein CASSTSEGSAYEQYF.

A few counts support this clonotype. The rearrangement links TRBV3-1 to TRBJ2-1; 7 positions match TRBD2. The germline gives CDR1 LGHDT, CDR2 YNNKEL (reference sequence). Losses at the gene ends were 0 bases for V and 4 bases for J; bases not matched to a gene: 6. The CDR3 spans 16 residues. For the CDR3, the DNA is TGTGCCAGCAGCCAAGATCCTAGCGGAAAATACAATGAGCAGTTCTTC. It is translated as CASSQDPSGKYNEQFF.

The J gene is TRBJ2-5, the V gene TRBV5-4; 8 bases fit TRBD2. The CDR3 length is 14 residues. With V trimmed by 4 bases and J by 3 bases, 5 bases remained unmatched. Germline V gene data show CDR1 as SGHNT and CDR2 as YYREEE (reference sequence). CDR3 region: CASSPGGGEETQYF. The CDR3 DNA follows: TGTGCCAGCAGCCCCGGGGGGGGTGAAGAGACCCAGTACTTC.

V and J are TRBV28 and TRBJ2-7; 8 bases fit TRBD1. Germline CDR1 and CDR2: MDHEN and SYDVKM. V shed 4 bases and J 2 bases; nucleotides not matched to a gene: 7. The CDR3 totals 15 residues. The CDR3 loop reads CASSSLRGPTYEQYF. CDR3 sequence (DNA): TGTGCCAGCAGTTCCCTCAGGGGGCCCACCTACGAGCAGTACTTC.

The gene calls are TRBV7-3 and TRBJ2-6; D unclear. Trimming stripped 6 bases from V and 1 base from J, with 10 bases between. Germline-derived CDR1 and CDR2 are SGHTA and FQGTGA. The CDR3 length is 15 residues. DNA for the CDR3: TGTGCCAGCAGAGCATCAGGATCTGGGGCCAACGTCCTGACTTTC. Amino acid sequence: CASRASGSGANVLTF.

With regard to this clonotype: This may be a read error: a much more frequent sequence differs by one nucleotide. This sequence joins TRBV30 and TRBJ1-1; D is perhaps TRBD1 (5 bases). V was shortened by 2 bases and J by 0 bases, with 7 bases between the two germline ends. The CDR3 length is 13 residues. CDR1 is GTSNPN and CDR2 is SVGIG in the germline V gene (reference sequence). The CDR3 here is CAWSPGLNTEAFF. DNA of the CDR3: TGTGCCTGGAGTCCGGGACTGAACACTGAAGCTTTCTTT.

This clonotype was seen more than once but under ten times. The chain is built from TRBV7-2 and TRBJ2-3, with no clear D. The germline V gene has CDR1 SGHTA and CDR2 FQGNSA. The CDR3 contains 14 residues. The ends were cut back, 5 bases at V and 2 bases at J, with 11 bases in the middle. Written as DNA, the CDR3 is TGTGCCAGCAGCCAGTCGGCAGTCACAGATACGCAGTATTTT. This translates into CASSQSAVTDTQYF.

This clonotype was found many times. The CDR3, as DNA: TGTGCCAGCGCCGGAGACCTTTACGAGCAGTACTTC. This translates into CASAGDLYEQYF. The chain couples TRBV12-3 or TRBV12-4 to TRBJ2-7; D remains unclear. V was trimmed by 8 bases and J by 4 bases, leaving 12 bases between them. The length of the CDR3 is 12 residues.

With respect to this clonotype: A clone one base away is much larger, so this may be a read error. V usage is TRBV7-2 and J usage is TRBJ2-4; D gene ambiguous. The length of the CDR3 is 14 residues. Germline assignment: CDR1 SGHTA and CDR2 FQGNSA. Trimming removed 6 bases from V and 5 bases from J, with 14 bases in between. The CDR3 region is CASRSLNLENIQYF. In DNA, the CDR3 is TGTGCCAGCAGATCCTTAAACCTCGAAAACATTCAGTACTTC. Filled out from reference TRBV7-2 and TRBJ2-4, the complete variable domain reads GAGVSQSPSNKVTEKGKDVELRCDPISGHTALYWYRQSLGQGLEFLIYFQGNSAPDKSGLPSDRFSAERTGGSVSTLTIQRTQQEDSAVYLCASRSLNLENIQYFGAGTRLSVL.